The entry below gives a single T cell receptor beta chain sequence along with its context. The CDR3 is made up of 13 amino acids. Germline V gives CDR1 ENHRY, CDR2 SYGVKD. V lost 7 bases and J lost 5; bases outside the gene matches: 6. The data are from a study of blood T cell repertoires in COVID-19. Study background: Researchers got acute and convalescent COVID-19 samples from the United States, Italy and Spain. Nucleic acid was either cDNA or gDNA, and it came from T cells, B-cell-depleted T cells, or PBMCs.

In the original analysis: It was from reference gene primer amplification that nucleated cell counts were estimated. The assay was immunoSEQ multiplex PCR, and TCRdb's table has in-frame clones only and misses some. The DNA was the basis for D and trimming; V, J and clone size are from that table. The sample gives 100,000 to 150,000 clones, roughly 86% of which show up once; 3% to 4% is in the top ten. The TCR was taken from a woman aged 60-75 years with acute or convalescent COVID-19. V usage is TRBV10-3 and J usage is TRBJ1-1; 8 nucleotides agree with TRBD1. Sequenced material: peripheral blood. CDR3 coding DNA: TGTGCCATCACTGGACAGGGAGGAACTGAAGCTTTCTTT. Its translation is CAITGQGGTEAFF.